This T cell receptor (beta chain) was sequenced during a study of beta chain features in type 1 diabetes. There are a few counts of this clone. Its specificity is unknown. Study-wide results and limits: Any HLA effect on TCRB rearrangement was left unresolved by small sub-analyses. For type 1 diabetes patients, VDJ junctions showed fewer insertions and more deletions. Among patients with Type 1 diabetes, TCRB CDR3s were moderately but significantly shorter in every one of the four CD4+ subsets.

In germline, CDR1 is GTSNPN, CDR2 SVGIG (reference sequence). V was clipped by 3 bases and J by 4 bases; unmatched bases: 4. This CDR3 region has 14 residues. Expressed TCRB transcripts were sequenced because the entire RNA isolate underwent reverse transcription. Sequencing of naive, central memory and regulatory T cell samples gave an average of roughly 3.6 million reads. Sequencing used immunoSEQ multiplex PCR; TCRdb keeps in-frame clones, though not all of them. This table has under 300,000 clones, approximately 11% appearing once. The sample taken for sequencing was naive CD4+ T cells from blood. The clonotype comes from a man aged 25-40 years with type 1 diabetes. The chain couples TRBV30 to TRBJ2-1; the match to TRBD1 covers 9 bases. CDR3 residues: CAWREGQGYNEQFF. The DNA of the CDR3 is TGTGCCTGGAGGGAGGGACAGGGATACAATGAGCAGTTCTTC. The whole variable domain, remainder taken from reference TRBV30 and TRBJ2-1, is SQTIHQWPATLVQPVGSPLSLECTVEGTSNPNLYWYRQAAGRGLQLLFYSVGIGQISSEVPQNLSASRPQDRQFILSSKKLLLSDSGFYLCAWREGQGYNEQFFGPGTRLTVL.